One sample yielded the 13 T cell receptor beta chains listed below, sequenced in a study of cytomegalovirus exposure and HLA in healthy donors. It was with 60 Vbeta and 13 Jbeta primers that the PCR ran. Only in-frame clones appear in the TCRdb table, and some are missing; sequencing was by immunoSEQ multiplex PCR. Of roughly 130,000 clones listed, about 80% are singletons. The specimen sequenced was PBMCs. The receptors shown here come from a man aged 30 to 39 in good health and CMV-seronegative.

The chain joins TRBV10-1 to TRBJ1-2; 8 nucleotides match TRBD1. The CDR3 sequence is 13 residues long. Trimming removed 4 bases from V and 7 bases from J; junction bases left unmatched: 5. Germline values: CDR1 WNHNN, CDR2 SYGVQD (reference sequence). CDR3 bases: TGCGCCAGCAGTGGACAGGGGCTTCGTGGCTACACCTTC. Its translation: CASSGQGLRGYTF.

The rearrangement uses TRBV10-3 and TRBJ2-7; 7 nucleotides align to TRBD1. The germline CDR1 and CDR2 sequences are ENHRY and SYGVKD. With V trimmed by 7 bases and J by 0 bases, 6 bases remained unmatched. The CDR3 covers 14 residues. This CDR3 is CAIISTGLSYEQYF. The CDR3 DNA reads TGTGCCATCATCTCGACAGGGCTCTCCTACGAGCAGTACTTC.

The chain uses TRBV5-4 and TRBJ2-2, with 7 bases fitting TRBD1. The CDR3 is 16 amino acids. Losses at the gene ends were 4 bases for V and 1 base for J; bases not matched to a gene: 7. Germline V gene sequence: CDR1 SGHNT, CDR2 YYREEE (reference sequence). Written as DNA, the CDR3 is TGTGCCAGCAGCCGAGGAAGGGGGCAGAACACCGGGGAGCTGTTTTTT. Encoded protein: CASSRGRGQNTGELFF.

The V gene is TRBV4-1, the J gene TRBJ1-4, with 7 positions matching TRBD1. The V gene end was trimmed by 2 bases and the J gene end by 4 bases; junction bases not matched to a gene: 10. The CDR3 length is 17 residues. Looked up from germline, CDR1 is MGHRA and CDR2 is YSYEKL. The CDR3 DNA reads as TGCGCCAGCAGCCAATTCGGGGGACAGATTTTTAATGAAAAACTGTTTTTT. Translation gives CASSQFGGQIFNEKLFF.

The chain is built from TRBV10-2 and TRBJ2-3; TRBD2 matches 13 bases. The germline gives CDR1 WSHSY, CDR2 SAAADI. With V trimmed by 1 base and J by 6 bases, 16 bases remained unmatched. This CDR3 spans 20 amino acids. CDR3 in DNA: TGCGCCAGCAGTGAGTACGGACCCGCGCCGACTAGCGGGGGGAAGGATACGCAGTATTTT. It specifies CASSEYGPAPTSGGKDTQYF.

The rearrangement joins TRBV28 to TRBJ1-1; perhaps TRBD1 as D (5 bases). The CDR3 is 13 residues long. V dropped 10 bases and J dropped 4 bases, with 16 bases sitting between them. In germline, CDR1 is MDHEN, CDR2 SYDVKM. CDR3 residues: CATHGGSATEAFF. The CDR3 DNA follows: TGTGCCACCCACGGGGGTTCCGCCACTGAAGCTTTCTTT.

This rearrangement joins TRBV6-6 to TRBJ2-5, with TRBD2 as a possible D gene (5 bases). Germline CDR1 and CDR2: MNHNY and SVGAGI (reference sequence). The V end was cut by 2 bases, the J end by 0 bases, with 7 bases between. This CDR3 has 14 amino acids. The CDR3 is CASSYGGNQETQYF. CDR3 nucleotide sequence: TGTGCCAGCAGTTACGGAGGAAACCAAGAGACCCAGTACTTC.

The J gene is TRBJ1-1, the V gene TRBV28, with 7 bases lining up with TRBD1. After removal of 7 bases from V and 0 bases from J, the junction contained 11 bases not matched to a gene. Germline V gene sequence: CDR1 MDHEN, CDR2 SYDVKM. CDR3 length: 16 residues. In DNA form, the CDR3 reads TGTGCCAGCAAGATAGGGACCGGGACAGTGAACACTGAAGCTTTCTTT. The encoded protein is CASKIGTGTVNTEAFF.

The V gene is TRBV4-1, the J gene TRBJ1-6; D is possibly TRBD1 (5 bases). The CDR3 covers 16 residues. CDR1 MGHRA and CDR2 YSYEKL come from the germline V gene. V lost 3 bases and J lost 2, with 11 bases in between. Written as DNA, the CDR3 is TGCGCCAGCAGCCATGCCGACAGTCCCTATAATTCACCCCTCCACTTT. Its translation: CASSHADSPYNSPLHF.

The chain joins TRBV6-6 to TRBJ2-5, with 13 bases aligning to TRBD2. This CDR3 is 15 amino acids long. The J segment lost 9 bases and the V segment lost 2 bases, leaving 6 bases of the junction unmatched. The germline CDR1 and CDR2 sequences are MNHNY and SVGAGI (reference sequence). The CDR3 reads CASSYPGLAGRAQYF. CDR3 coding DNA: TGTGCCAGCAGTTACCCGGGACTAGCGGGGAGGGCCCAGTACTTC.

The chain combines TRBV7-2 with TRBJ2-7; D is possibly TRBD2 (6 bases). V gave up 7 bases and J gave up 0 bases, with 19 bases separating them. This CDR3 region has 16 residues. Germline loops: CDR1 SGHTA, CDR2 FQGNSA. The CDR3: CASTHHISGGSYEQYF. For the CDR3, the DNA is TGTGCCAGCACCCACCATATTAGCGGCGGCTCCTACGAGCAGTACTTC. Using reference TRBV7-2 and TRBJ2-7 for the parts outside the CDR3, the full variable domain is GAGVSQSPSNKVTEKGKDVELRCDPISGHTALYWYRQSLGQGLEFLIYFQGNSAPDKSGLPSDRFSAERTGGSVSTLTIQRTQQEDSAVYLCASTHHISGGSYEQYFGPGTRLTVT.

V is TRBV6-1 and J is TRBJ2-2; 7 bases map to TRBD1. V was clipped by 4 bases and J by 1 base; unmatched bases: 9. This CDR3 comprises 17 residues. The germline V gene encodes CDR1 MNHNS and CDR2 SASEGT. The CDR3 reads CASSVVIRTGNTGELFF. For the CDR3, the DNA is TGTGCCAGCAGTGTCGTCATTCGGACAGGGAACACCGGGGAGCTGTTTTTT.

This chain links TRBV4-2 with TRBJ2-1; 14 bases are shared with TRBD2. The germline gives CDR1 LGHNA, CDR2 YNFKEQ. The CDR3 spans 17 residues. The V and J ends lost 4 bases and 3 bases, in that order; junction bases with no gene match: 5. This CDR3 is CASSPRLAGGIYNEQFF. CDR3 nucleotide sequence: TGTGCCAGCAGCCCGAGACTAGCGGGAGGGATCTACAATGAGCAGTTCTTC.